Presented here are 25 T cell receptor beta chains from one specimen sequenced in a study of T-cell memory formation after mild COVID-19. Each CDR3 protein is one row after TCRdb ran MiXCR on the 5' RACE reads. This table holds under 550,000 distinct CDR3 sequences, 18% found once. Material: PBMCs or a T cell subset sorted from them (not recorded which). Receptor source: an adult woman who had mild COVID-19 (a few samples of this study predate the infection). Cell type and time point are not known.

This clonotype came up a few times. The rearrangement uses TRBV7-9 and TRBJ2-6, with TRBD1 matching 8 bases. CDR1 is SEHNR, CDR2 FQNEAQ, per germline (reference sequence). The ends lost 5 bases at V and 0 bases at J; junction bases unmatched: 9. The CDR3 has 18 amino acids. The DNA for the CDR3 is TGTGCCAGCAGCACCTGGGACAGGACAAGCTCTGGGGCCAACGTCCTGACTTTC. Amino acids: CASSTWDRTSSGANVLTF.

The rearrangement uses TRBV12-3 or TRBV12-4 and TRBJ1-2; the D is unclear. V lost 5 bases and J lost 0, with 13 bases in between. This CDR3 spans 15 amino acids. CDR3 sequence reads: CASSLSATSNYGYTF. The CDR3 DNA reads as TGTGCCAGCAGTCTCTCGGCTACTTCTAACTATGGCTACACCTTC.

In its sample, this clonotype was seen many times. V and J are TRBV7-6 and TRBJ2-7; D is possibly TRBD2 (6 bases). V lost 5 bases and J 1 base, leaving 15 bases between the germline ends. The germline CDR1 and CDR2 sequences are SGHVS and FNYEAQ. This CDR3 spans 15 amino acids. The CDR3 loop is CASSPSIGTSYEQYF. The CDR3 DNA reads TGTGCCAGCAGCCCCTCTATAGGGACTTCCTACGAGCAGTACTTC.

The chain links TRBV29-1 to TRBJ1-2, with a tentative D call TRBD1 (6 bases). CDR1 and CDR2 from the germline V gene are SQVTM and ANQGSEA. The CDR3 is 13 amino acids. V lost 5 bases and J 2 bases, leaving 12 bases between the germline ends. The CDR3 DNA sequence: TGCAGCGTTCCCTTTACAGGGAACTATGGCTACACCTTC. Its protein is CSVPFTGNYGYTF.

This sequence joins TRBV20-1 and TRBJ2-3; 10 nucleotides line up with TRBD2. The junction had 11 bases not matched to a gene; V was cut back by 6 bases and J by 2 bases. Germline CDR1 and CDR2: DFQATT and SNEGSKA (reference sequence). This CDR3 has 16 residues. CDR3 DNA sequence: TGCAGTGCCTCAGGACTAGCGGAAGGGCCCACAGATACGCAGTATTTT. Protein: CSASGLAEGPTDTQYF.

This clonotype was found a few times. The chain employs TRBV5-1 and TRBJ1-2; TRBD1 matches at 11 bases. The CDR3 consists of 15 residues. Per germline, CDR1 SGHRS and CDR2 YFSETQ. The V gene end was trimmed by 4 bases and the J gene end by 4 bases; junction bases not matched to a gene: 6. The CDR3: CASSRTGGWSYGYTF. CDR3 nucleotides: TGCGCCAGCAGCAGGACAGGGGGCTGGAGCTATGGCTACACCTTC.

There are a few counts of this clonotype. The chain carries TRBV5-1 and TRBJ1-1, with D tentatively TRBD1 (6 bases). The CDR3 contains 15 residues. From germline, CDR1 is SGHRS and CDR2 YFSETQ. Trimming left V 1 base short and J 1 base short, with 11 bases between. The CDR3 nucleotides read TGCGCCAGCAGCTTGTGGGACATTAAGAACACTGAAGCTTTCTTT. Protein sequence: CASSLWDIKNTEAFF.

J is TRBJ2-5 and V is TRBV6-6; 7 bases line up with TRBD2. The V gene end was trimmed by 6 bases and the J gene end by 5 bases; junction bases not matched to a gene: 12. There are 15 residues in the CDR3. Germline V CDR1 and CDR2: MNHNY, SVGAGI (reference sequence). CDR3 coding DNA: TGTGCCAGCAGCCCACGGGGAGGGCTTGGGGAGACCCAGTACTTC. Protein product: CASSPRGGLGETQYF.

The rearrangement links TRBV20-1 to TRBJ2-7; 8 nucleotides align to TRBD2. Germline V gene lookup returns CDR1 DFQATT and CDR2 SNEGSKA (reference sequence). V was pared by 5 bases and J by 1 base, with 4 bases of the junction left unmatched. The CDR3 is 13 amino acids. The CDR3 nucleotides are TGCAGTGCTGGACTAGCAGGATCCTACGAGCAGTACTTC. Translating gives CSAGLAGSYEQYF.

This clonotype has only a few counts. The CDR3 coding sequence is TGCGCCAGCAGCCAAGTCGGGGGGGCCCAGCCCCAGCATTTT. Translated: CASSQVGGAQPQHF. The chain employs TRBV4-1 and TRBJ1-5; perhaps TRBD1 as D (6 bases). The CDR3 length is 14 residues. V lost 1 base and J 7 bases, leaving 11 bases between the germline ends. Germline V gives CDR1 MGHRA, CDR2 YSYEKL.

This clonotype was counted between two and nine times. The chain recombines TRBV29-1 with TRBJ2-7, with D unresolved. The germline CDR1 and CDR2 sequences are SQVTM and ANQGSEA. The CDR3 covers 14 residues. Trimming took 0 bases from V and 5 from J, leaving 14 bases between them. In DNA form, the CDR3 reads TGCAGCGTTGAAGATCCTCGGGTTAGGGACGAGCAGTACTTC. Protein product: CSVEDPRVRDEQYF.

This clonotype has a handful of counts. This sequence joins TRBV6-2 or TRBV6-3 and TRBJ2-7; 10 bases fit TRBD1. CDR1 MNHEY and CDR2 SVGEGT come from the germline V gene. V dropped 5 bases and J dropped 6; count of bases not matched to a gene: 7. The CDR3 contains 14 residues. The CDR3 DNA sequence: TGTGCCAGCAGTCCGACAGGGGGCTCGGGCGAGCAGTACTTC. This translates into CASSPTGGSGEQYF.

The genes are TRBV15 and TRBJ2-5; D is possibly TRBD2 (6 bases). The V gene lost 0 bases and the J gene lost 6 bases, with 17 bases spanning the gap. Germline assignment: CDR1 LNHNV and CDR2 YYDKDF (reference sequence). This CDR3 contains 16 residues. In DNA form, the CDR3 reads TGTGCCACCAGCAGAGATCGTGGCGGGGTCTCTAAGACCCAGTACTTC. As protein: CATSRDRGGVSKTQYF. The full variable domain, with the rest looked up from reference TRBV15 and TRBJ2-5, is DAMVIQNPRYQVTQFGKPVTLSCSQTLNHNVMYWYQQKSSQAPKLLFHYYDKDFNNEADTPDNFQSRRPNTSFCFLDIRSPGLGDTAMYLCATSRDRGGVSKTQYFGPGTRLLVL.

The rearrangement links TRBV3-1 to TRBJ1-3; D may be TRBD1 (6 bases). V was shortened by 6 bases and J by 0 bases, with 21 bases between the two germline ends. The CDR3 is 18 amino acids. Germline loops: CDR1 LGHDT, CDR2 YNNKEL (reference sequence). CDR3 nucleotide sequence: TGTGCCAGCAGAGAAGAATCCTGGACAGAGTTCTCTGGAAACACCATATATTTT. Its translation: CASREESWTEFSGNTIYF.

The chain combines TRBV25-1 with TRBJ2-7; 7 nucleotides line up with TRBD1. Losses at the gene ends were 2 bases for V and 5 bases for J; bases not matched to a gene: 9. Germline V CDR1 and CDR2: MGHDK, SYGVNS. This CDR3 spans 15 amino acids. Here the CDR3 DNA reads TGTGCCAGCAGTGAAGACAGGGTTTCTACCCACGAGCAGTACTTC. Its protein is CASSEDRVSTHEQYF.

The V call is TRBV2, the J call TRBJ2-5; D may be TRBD2 (5 bases). V lost 6 bases to trimming and J lost 4 bases, with 15 bases between them. CDR1 and CDR2 (germline): SNHLY, FYNNEI. The CDR3 runs to 14 residues. CDR3 amino acids: CASRAGGWGETQYF. The CDR3, as DNA: TGTGCCAGCAGAGCCGGCGGGTGGGGAGAGACCCAGTACTTC.

The J gene is TRBJ2-3, the V gene TRBV7-3; 7 bases agree with TRBD1. V trimming: 3 bases; J trimming: 1 base; junction bases outside the gene matches: 1. CDR3 length: 14 amino acids. Germline loops: CDR1 SGHTA, CDR2 FQGTGA. The CDR3 DNA reads as TGTGCCAGCAGCTTCGACAGGGGCACAGATACGCAGTATTTT. This gives the protein CASSFDRGTDTQYF.

The rearrangement links TRBV12-3 or TRBV12-4 to TRBJ1-2; a weak D match, TRBD1 (6 bases). Trimming took off 3 bases at V and 4 bases at J, with 15 bases between the two ends. The CDR3 sequence is 15 residues long. DNA for the CDR3: TGTGCCAGCAGTTTTGACTCGGGGGGCATCTATGGCTACACCTTC. This gives the protein CASSFDSGGIYGYTF.

This clonotype was seen more than once but under ten times. The chain carries TRBV5-6 and TRBJ1-1; D not certain. CDR3 length equals 13 residues. V was clipped by 0 bases and J by 3 bases, with 6 bases between them. Germline values: CDR1 SGHDT, CDR2 YYEEEE. The CDR3 nucleotides are TGTGCCAGCAGCTTGGGGGTCGACACTGAAGCTTTCTTT. It encodes CASSLGVDTEAFF.

The genes are TRBV12-3 or TRBV12-4 and TRBJ1-5; D unclear. The ends were cut back, 6 bases at V and 0 bases at J, with 12 bases in the middle. The CDR3 is 15 amino acids. As DNA, the CDR3 is TGTGCCAGCAGACTAAGCAGAGTTAGCAATCAGCCCCAGCATTTT. Amino acid sequence: CASRLSRVSNQPQHF.

The V gene is TRBV5-1, the J gene TRBJ1-2; TRBD1 matches at 7 bases. The CDR3 has 17 residues. The J segment lost 4 bases and the V segment lost 0 bases, leaving 12 bases of the junction unmatched. The V gene's germline CDR1 is SGHRS and CDR2 YFSETQ. CDR3 coding DNA: TGCGCCAGCAGCTTGGCCCCGGGGGACAGCTTGATCTATGGCTACACCTTC. Its translation is CASSLAPGDSLIYGYTF. Drawing the rest from reference TRBV5-1 and TRBJ1-2, the complete variable domain is KAGVTQTPRYLIKTRGQQVTLSCSPISGHRSVSWYQQTPGQGLQFLFEYFSETQRNKGNFPGRFSGRQFSNSRSEMNVSTLELGDSALYLCASSLAPGDSLIYGYTFGSGTRLTVV.

The rearrangement joins TRBV19 to TRBJ1-1; perhaps TRBD1 as D (5 bases). Germline loops: CDR1 LNHDA, CDR2 SQIVND (reference sequence). The V end lost 5 bases, the J end lost 5 bases, and 12 bases lay between the germline ends. The CDR3 has 13 residues. The CDR3 DNA follows: TGTGCCAGTAGTGGGACCTGGGGGACTGAAGCTTTCTTT. Residues: CASSGTWGTEAFF. Drawing the rest from reference TRBV19 and TRBJ1-1, the complete variable domain is DGGITQSPKYLFRKEGQNVTLSCEQNLNHDAMYWYRQDPGQGLRLIYYSQIVNDFQKGDIAEGYSVSREKKESFPLTVTSAQKNPTAFYLCASSGTWGTEAFFGQGTRLTVV.

This clonotype was counted a few times. The V call is TRBV24-1, the J call TRBJ2-2; D not certain. This CDR3 contains 17 residues. Trimming shortened V by 0 bases and J by 0 bases, and 10 bases separated the two germline ends. CDR1 KGHDR and CDR2 SFDVKD come from the germline V gene. As DNA, the CDR3 is TGTGCCACCAGTGATTTGGGGCCGGGTCCGAACACCGGGGAGCTGTTTTTT. Translating it yields CATSDLGPGPNTGELFF.

The chain employs TRBV5-1 and TRBJ1-2; tentatively, D is TRBD1 (5 bases). This CDR3 is built from 15 residues. The germline V and J ends were trimmed by 0 bases and 3 bases, with 12 bases remaining between them. CDR1 SGHRS and CDR2 YFSETQ come from the germline V gene. As DNA, the CDR3 is TGCGCCAGCAGCTTGGTACAGGCGGGGGACTATGGCTACACCTTC. Translation: CASSLVQAGDYGYTF.

A single count supports this clonotype. The chain has TRBV20-1 and TRBJ1-2; D ambiguous. Germline CDR1 and CDR2: DFQATT and SNEGSKA (reference sequence). The CDR3 extends over 13 amino acids. The V end lost 4 bases, the J end lost 0 bases, and 9 bases lay between the germline ends. Here the CDR3 reads CSAIPPANYGYTF. CDR3 in DNA: TGCAGTGCTATTCCTCCGGCTAACTATGGCTACACCTTC.